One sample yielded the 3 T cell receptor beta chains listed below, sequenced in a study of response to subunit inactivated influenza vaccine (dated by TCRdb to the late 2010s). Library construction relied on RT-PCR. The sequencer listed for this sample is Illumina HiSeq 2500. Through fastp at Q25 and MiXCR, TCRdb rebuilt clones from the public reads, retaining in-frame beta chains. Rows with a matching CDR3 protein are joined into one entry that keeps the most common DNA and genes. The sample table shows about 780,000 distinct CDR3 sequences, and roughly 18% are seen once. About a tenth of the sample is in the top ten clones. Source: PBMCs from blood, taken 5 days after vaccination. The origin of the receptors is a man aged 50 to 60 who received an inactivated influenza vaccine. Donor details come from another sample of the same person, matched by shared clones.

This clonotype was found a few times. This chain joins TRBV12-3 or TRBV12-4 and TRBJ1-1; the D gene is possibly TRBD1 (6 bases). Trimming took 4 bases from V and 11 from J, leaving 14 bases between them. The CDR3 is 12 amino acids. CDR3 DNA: TGTGCCAGCAGTTACGGACAGTCGATGGCTTTCTTT. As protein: CASSYGQSMAFF.

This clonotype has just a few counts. CDR3 DNA sequence: TGCGCCAGCAGCCCCGGGACAGGGGGCGTGATCCTCGAGCAGTACTTC. Its protein product is CASSPGTGGVILEQYF. V is TRBV5-1 and J is TRBJ2-7; 12 bases fit TRBD1. In germline, CDR1 is SGHRS, CDR2 YFSETQ. The CDR3 runs to 16 residues. V shed 4 bases and J 6 bases; nucleotides not matched to a gene: 11. Complete variable domain (other parts from reference TRBV5-1 and TRBJ2-7): KAGVTQTPRYLIKTRGQQVTLSCSPISGHRSVSWYQQTPGQGLQFLFEYFSETQRNKGNFPGRFSGRQFSNSRSEMNVSTLELGDSALYLCASSPGTGGVILEQYFGPGTRLTVT.

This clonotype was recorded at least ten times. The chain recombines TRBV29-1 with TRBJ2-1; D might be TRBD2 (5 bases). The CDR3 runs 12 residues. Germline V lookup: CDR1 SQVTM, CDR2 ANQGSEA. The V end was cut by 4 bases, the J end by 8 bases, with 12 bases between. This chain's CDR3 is CSVAHGVDEQFF. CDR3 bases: TGCAGCGTTGCCCACGGGGTCGATGAGCAGTTCTTC.